The rows below give T cell receptor beta chains drawn from one sample of a study of response to subunit inactivated influenza vaccine. One entry per CDR3 protein results from TCRdb running MiXCR on the RT-PCR reads. The sample lists roughly 760,000 distinct CDR3 sequences; over 20% were seen once. Here the sequenced sample was PBMCs from blood, taken more than 4 days after vaccination. The receptors stem from a man between 45 and 60 years old who received an inactivated influenza vaccine. CDR3s include the opening cysteine and the closing phenylalanine or tryptophan. The D gene is left open where the match is weak. Clone size is given for some rows only: seen once, a few or many times, or a class if the clone is expanded.

V gene	D gene	clone size	J gene	CDR3 length	CDR3 DNA	CDR3 protein
TRBV6-2/TRBV6-3	-	many	TRBJ2-7	14	TGTGCCAGCAGTTACTCGACCGTCTCCTACGAGCAGTACTTC	CASSYSTVSYEQYF
TRBV7-9	TRBD1	-	TRBJ1-1	16	TGTGCCAGCAGCTACCACACCGGGACAGGGAACACTGAAGCTTTCTTT	CASSYHTGTGNTEAFF
TRBV6-1	-	-	TRBJ1-1	13	TGTGCCAGCCAGGGGTTTATGAACACTGAAGCTTTCTTT	CASQGFMNTEAFF
TRBV5-1	-	few	TRBJ2-7	15	TGCGCCAGCAGCTTCGGCAGGGCGAGCTCCTACGAGCAGTACTTC	CASSFGRASSYEQYF
TRBV6-5	TRBD1	many	TRBJ1-4	15	TGTGCCAGCAGTTACCGGGACAGACCTAATGAAAAACTGTTTTTT	CASSYRDRPNEKLFF
TRBV7-7	TRBD2	few	TRBJ2-1	18	TGTGCTAGCAGCTCCGCACCATTTCTAGCGGGCGAATACAATGAGCAGTTCTTC	CASSSAPFLAGEYNEQFF
TRBV5-1	TRBD1	many	TRBJ2-2	14	TGCGCCAGCAGCCAGGGACAGATCACCGGGGAGCTGTTTTTT	CASSQGQITGELFF
TRBV5-1	TRBD1	many	TRBJ2-3	15	TGCGCCAGCAGCCAGGGACAGGGGGTCGCAGATACGCAGTATTTT	CASSQGQGVADTQYF
TRBV20-1	TRBD1	few	TRBJ1-4	15	TGCAGTGCTAGAGATGGGACAGCAACTAATGAAAAACTGTTTTTT	CSARDGTATNEKLFF
TRBV9	TRBD2	-	TRBJ2-1	15	TGTGCCAGCAGCGCTAGCGGGATGGCCTACAATGAGCAGTTCTTC	CASSASGMAYNEQFF
TRBV12-3/TRBV12-4	-	few	TRBJ1-2	13	TGTGCCAGCAGTTTCCGCAGGGCGAATGGCTACACCTTC	CASSFRRANGYTF
TRBV5-5	-	-	TRBJ2-2	13	TGTGCCATCAAAAGGATCGAGACCGGGGAGCTGTTTTTT	CAIKRIETGELFF
TRBV12-3/TRBV12-4	TRBD1	-	TRBJ1-5	14	TGTGCCAGCAGCTACCAAGGGGGCGGGCAGCCCCAGCATTTT	CASSYQGGGQPQHF
TRBV12-3/TRBV12-4	-	-	TRBJ1-2	13	TGTGCCAGCAGTCTTCATCCCGGGAGCGGCTACACCTTC	CASSLHPGSGYTF
TRBV4-3	-	many	TRBJ2-1	17	TGCGCCAGCAGCCAAGATGGGTGGGGTAGCGGCTACAATGAGCAGTTCTTC	CASSQDGWGSGYNEQFF
TRBV11-3	TRBD1	-	TRBJ2-7	13	TGTGCCAGCAGCCTTAATCAGGGGGACGAGCAGTACTTC	CASSLNQGDEQYF
TRBV4-1	-	-	TRBJ2-4	14	TGCGCCAGCAGCCAAGCCGGGGGACTCTACATTCAGTACTTC	CASSQAGGLYIQYF
TRBV5-1	-	-	TRBJ2-2	15	TGCGCCAGCAGCCCCGGACACCGTAACACCGGGGAGCTGTTTTTT	CASSPGHRNTGELFF
TRBV6-4	-	-	TRBJ2-3	14	TGTGCCAGCAGTGGGCCCTCTAGATGGGATACGCAGTATTTT	CASSGPSRWDTQYF
TRBV9	TRBD2	few	TRBJ2-5	16	TGTGCCAGCAGCGTAGATCCAGCGGGAGGTTCAGAGACCCAGTACTTC	CASSVDPAGGSETQYF
TRBV12-3/TRBV12-4	-	many	TRBJ2-1	15	TGTGCCAGCAGTTTAGGGGGGGGGGCCAGGAATGAGCAGTTCTTC	CASSLGGGARNEQFF
TRBV20-1	-	-	TRBJ1-1	15	TGCAGTGCTAGAGCCCAAGGAAGGGTCTGGACTGAAGCTTTCTTT	CSARAQGRVWTEAFF
TRBV7-2	-	-	TRBJ2-1	16	TGTGCCAGCAGCTCACCAGGTAAAGGAACCTACAATGAGCAGTTCTTC	CASSSPGKGTYNEQFF
TRBV12-3/TRBV12-4	TRBD1	few	TRBJ2-2	15	TGTGCCAGCACCATCAGGGGGACGAACACCGGGGAGCTGTTTTTT	CASTIRGTNTGELFF
TRBV4-3	-	-	TRBJ1-3	13	TGCGCCAGCAGCCGCGATACCGTTTATCCCATATATTTT	CASSRDTVYPIYF
TRBV20-1	TRBD1	few	TRBJ2-3	14	TGCAGTGCTAGAGATTCCAGGGGGCGGGATACGCAGTATTTT	CSARDSRGRDTQYF
TRBV29-1	-	-	TRBJ1-2	10	TGCAGCGTTGGGGCCTATGGCTACACCTTC	CSVGAYGYTF
TRBV20-1	-	few	TRBJ2-3	13	TGCAGTGCTAGTAGGATTGTAGAAGATACGCAGTATTTT	CSASRIVEDTQYF
TRBV6-5	-	-	TRBJ1-2	15	TGTGCCAGCAGTTACTCGCCACAGAGGAACTATGGCTACACCTTC	CASSYSPQRNYGYTF
TRBV18	TRBD2	-	TRBJ2-7	15	TGTGCCAGCTCACCAAGAGGCGGGGGGTCCTACGAGCAGTACTTC	CASSPRGGGSYEQYF
TRBV5-1	-	-	TRBJ2-5	14	TGCGCCAGCAGCTCCGGGACTGGGGATGAGACCCAGTACTTC	CASSSGTGDETQYF
TRBV20-1	-	few	TRBJ2-7	15	TGCAGTGCCAGCCCGTACAGCGCTTTCTCCTACGAGCAGTACTTC	CSASPYSAFSYEQYF
TRBV20-1	TRBD2	-	TRBJ2-7	14	TGCACTGCTAGAGATAGGGGACTAGTCTACGAGCAGTACTTC	CTARDRGLVYEQYF
TRBV10-2	-	few	TRBJ2-3	15	TGCGCCAGCAGTGAGACTGTAAACCGGGTTCAGGCGCAGTATTTT	CASSETVNRVQAQYF
TRBV6-2/TRBV6-3	-	-	TRBJ1-5	17	TGTGCCAGCAGTTACCCCACCCGAATCGACGGGGATCAGCCCCAGCATTTT	CASSYPTRIDGDQPQHF
TRBV5-1	TRBD2	-	TRBJ2-1	16	TGCGCCAGCAGCTTGCCCCGGACTAGCGGGAGCGATGAGCAGTTCTTC	CASSLPRTSGSDEQFF
TRBV18	-	few	TRBJ2-5	15	TGTGCCAGCTCACCACGATTTGGAGCTCAAGAGACCCAGTACTTC	CASSPRFGAQETQYF
TRBV29-1	-	few	TRBJ1-1	11	TGCAGCGCCCGTAGTGGTCAAGGAGCTTTCTTT	CSARSGQGAFF
TRBV7-9	TRBD2	many	TRBJ2-1	14	TGTGCCAGCAGCAATAGCGGGAGGGCTAATGAGCAGTTCTTC	CASSNSGRANEQFF
TRBV2	-	few	TRBJ2-6	15	TGTGCCAGCAGTCCGTCGGGGCTTGGGGCCAACGTCCTGACTTTC	CASSPSGLGANVLTF
TRBV29-1	TRBD1	-	TRBJ2-1	14	TGCAGCGTTTTCCGGGACAGGGCTTACAATGAGCAGTTCTTC	CSVFRDRAYNEQFF
TRBV29-1	-	few	TRBJ1-1	13	TGCAGCGTTGAATACAGGTTATCCACTGAAGCTTTCTTT	CSVEYRLSTEAFF
TRBV18	TRBD1	-	TRBJ2-1	15	TGTGCCAGCTCACCACCGAACAGGGGGCCCAATGAGCAGTTCTTC	CASSPPNRGPNEQFF
TRBV25-1	-	few	TRBJ2-7	14	TGTGCCAGCAGTGCCGGGGGCCCAGCCTACGAGCAGTACTTC	CASSAGGPAYEQYF
TRBV29-1	-	-	TRBJ2-2	11	TGCAGCGCCCTAGATACCGGGGAGCTGTTTTTT	CSALDTGELFF
TRBV4-3	-	few	TRBJ2-5	15	TGCGCCAGCAGCCAGGCCGGGGGTGCGCAAGAGACCCAGTACTTC	CASSQAGGAQETQYF
TRBV7-2	-	-	TRBJ2-7	14	TGTGCCAGCAGCATTGGGACACATTCCTACGAGCAGTACTTC	CASSIGTHSYEQYF